This T cell receptor (beta chain) was captured in a study of metastatic and nonmetastatic thyroid tumors. TCRdb re-processed the PCR reads through MiXCR. Altogether 12,000 or so clones are present, 30% to 35% being singletons, with the ten largest covering more than 10%. J gave up 3 bases and V 2 bases, and 3 bases lay outside the gene matches. Germline V lookup: CDR1 MNHEY, CDR2 SMNVEV (reference sequence). CDR3 size: 16 residues. No treatment had been given to any patient before thyroid surgery. This clone is labeled medium-sized. The sample taken for sequencing was tumor tissue. This chain joins TRBV27 and TRBJ2-3, with 12 bases fitting TRBD2. This TCR came from a female donor with papillary thyroid cancer or a benign thyroid nodule (not recorded which). Some clones in this sample may be carry-over from other donors' samples. The CDR3 bases are TGTGCCAGCAGTTTACAAGGACTAGCGGGGACAGATACGCAGTATTTT. It specifies CASSLQGLAGTDTQYF.